Shown below are 16 T cell receptor beta chains from a single sample sequenced in a study of blood T cell repertoires in COVID-19. TCRdb's table, derived via immunoSEQ multiplex PCR, lists solely in-frame clones and lacks some. The profile shows over 150,000 clones, about 88% of them singletons. The sequenced sample was PBMCs or T cells enriched from blood (not recorded which). These receptors were collected from a woman in her thirties who had recovered from COVID-19.

V usage is TRBV25-1 and J usage is TRBJ1-6; possible D gene TRBD1, 5 bases. V lost 1 base to trimming and J lost 5 bases, with 9 bases between them. The CDR3 contains 15 residues. Germline V gene data show CDR1 as MGHDK and CDR2 as SYGVNS. This CDR3 reads CASSEFRGNNSPLHF. CDR3 bases: TGTGCCAGCAGTGAATTTCGGGGGAATAATTCACCCCTCCACTTT. The full variable domain, its missing parts supplied by reference TRBV25-1 and TRBJ1-6, is EADIYQTPRYLVIGTGKKITLECSQTMGHDKMYWYQQDPGMELHLIHYSYGVNSTEKGDLSSESTVSRIRTEHFPLTLESARPSHTSQYLCASSEFRGNNSPLHFGNGTRLTVT.

The gene calls are TRBV6-5 and TRBJ1-5; D is possibly TRBD1 (5 bases). The CDR3 runs 14 residues. From germline, CDR1 is MNHEY and CDR2 SVGAGI. The V gene lost 5 bases and the J gene lost 0 bases, with 8 bases spanning the gap. CDR3 bases: TGTGCCAGCAGTCTACAGGCTAGCAATCAGCCCCAGCATTTT. This codes for CASSLQASNQPQHF.

This rearrangement joins TRBV3-1 (or the pseudogene TRBV3-2) to TRBJ1-6; D ambiguous. This CDR3 has 16 amino acids. The germline V and J ends were trimmed by 2 bases and 7 bases, with 15 bases remaining between them. The germline V gene encodes CDR1 LGHDT and CDR2 YNNKEL (reference sequence). The CDR3 loop reads CASSQLRPARNSPLHF. The DNA for the CDR3 is TGTGCCAGCAGCCAATTAAGGCCGGCGAGGAATTCACCCCTCCACTTT.

This clone came up once. This chain links TRBV5-1 with TRBJ1-3; 8 bases match TRBD1. This CDR3 has 17 residues. V gave up 2 bases and J gave up 2 bases; unmatched junction bases: 9. From germline, CDR1 is SGHRS and CDR2 YFSETQ. The CDR3 spells CASSLGQGALAGNTIYF. The CDR3 nucleotides are TGCGCCAGCAGCTTAGGTCAGGGGGCACTTGCTGGAAACACCATATATTTT.

CDR3 protein: CASSVGRGHGNSPLHF. CDR3 sequence (DNA): TGTGCCAGCAGTGTGGGCAGGGGGCATGGTAATTCACCCCTCCACTTT. The gene calls are TRBV6-1 and TRBJ1-6, with 8 bases matching TRBD1. The V gene's germline CDR1 is MNHNS and CDR2 SASEGT. With V trimmed by 4 bases and J by 6 bases, 8 bases remained unmatched. The CDR3 has 16 amino acids.

This chain connects TRBV10-3 to TRBJ1-5; 10 bases align to TRBD1. The V and J ends lost 6 bases and 7 bases, in that order; junction bases with no gene match: 6. From germline, CDR1 is ENHRY and CDR2 SYGVKD. This CDR3 contains 14 residues. CDR3 nucleotides: TGTGCCATCAGCTCTGGACAGGGGGAACAGCCCCAGCATTTT. This encodes CAISSGQGEQPQHF.

V gene TRBV4-2 combines with J gene TRBJ1-4; D perhaps matches TRBD1 (5 bases). Germline V gene lookup returns CDR1 LGHNA and CDR2 YNFKEQ. The V end was cut by 0 bases, the J end by 8 bases, with 19 bases between. The CDR3 contains 17 residues. The CDR3 DNA follows: TGTGCCAGCAGCCAAGAATCTGTAGGCCCAGGGAGGGAAAAACTGTTTTTT. This encodes CASSQESVGPGREKLFF.

Points on this clone: The sample holds other DNA sequences that translate to the same CDR3. This sequence joins TRBV27 and TRBJ2-7, with TRBD1 matching over 11 bases. CDR1 and CDR2 from the germline V gene are MNHEY and SMNVEV (reference sequence). The J segment lost 0 bases and the V segment lost 3 bases, leaving 4 bases of the junction unmatched. The CDR3 has 16 amino acids. The CDR3 DNA reads TGTGCCAGCAGTTTGACCGGGACAGGGGGCTCCTACGAGCAGTACTTC. This gives the protein CASSLTGTGGSYEQYF.

V is TRBV18 and J is TRBJ2-7; D possibly corresponds to TRBD2 (6 bases). This CDR3 has 12 residues. CDR1 is KGHSH and CDR2 is LQKENI in the germline V gene. Trimming pared 2 bases from V and 7 bases from J, leaving 9 bases between. CDR3 sequence: CASSPGGREQYV. The CDR3 nucleotides are TGTGCCAGCTCACCAGGGGGGAGGGAGCAGTACGTC.

The chain has TRBV21-1 and TRBJ2-3; the table gives TRBD2 as D, unverified against the DNA. TRBV21-1 represents a pseudogene. The CDR3 is 15 amino acids. CDR3: CASRGRSGRSDTQYF. CDR3 in DNA: TGTGCCAGCAGGGGTAGAAGCGGGAGGTCTGATACGCAGTATTTT.

V and J are TRBV7-9 and TRBJ2-1, with a possible D match to TRBD1 (6 bases). CDR1 is SEHNR, CDR2 FQNEAQ, per germline (reference sequence). The length of the CDR3 is 13 residues. The V end was cut by 1 base, the J end by 7 bases, with 8 bases between. The CDR3 region is CASSLGGGNEQFF. The DNA for the CDR3 is TGTGCCAGCAGCTTAGGAGGGGGAAATGAGCAGTTCTTC.

This chain joins TRBV7-9 and TRBJ1-4; D might be TRBD1 (5 bases). CDR3 size: 14 residues. Trimming pared 2 bases from V and 3 bases from J, leaving 7 bases between. CDR1 is SEHNR, CDR2 FQNEAQ, per germline (reference sequence). CDR3 DNA: TGTGCCAGCAGCTTACTGACAGCTAATGAAAAACTGTTTTTT. Amino acids: CASSLLTANEKLFF.

The CDR3 here is CALEVFISGRGGDTQYF. The DNA for the CDR3 is TGTGCCTTGGAGGTCTTTATTAGCGGGAGGGGAGGAGATACGCAGTATTTT. V is TRBV30 and J is TRBJ2-3, with 11 positions matching TRBD2. J was trimmed by 5 bases and V by 7 bases; bases with no gene match: 17. The CDR3 is 17 residues long. Germline lookup yields CDR1 GTSNPN and CDR2 SVGIG (reference sequence).

This chain uses TRBV4-1 with TRBJ1-5; tentative D call: TRBD1 (5 bases). Trimming pared 0 bases from V and 7 bases from J, leaving 16 bases between. Germline V gives CDR1 MGHRA, CDR2 YSYEKL. The length of the CDR3 is 16 residues. The CDR3 DNA follows: TGCGCCAGCAGCCAAGATTTCGGCCAGGGAGGCCAGCCCCAGCATTTT. Encoded protein: CASSQDFGQGGQPQHF.

The gene calls are TRBV5-6 and TRBJ2-7, with TRBD1 matching 10 bases. There are 17 residues in the CDR3. CDR1 and CDR2 (germline): SGHDT, YYEEEE. V lost 4 bases, J lost 7 bases, and 17 bases stayed unmatched. The CDR3 DNA is TGTGCCAGCAGCCCCCCTTCCGGGACAGGGGAGTCGGGTGAGCAGTACTTC. Translation gives CASSPPSGTGESGEQYF. Full variable domain (missing parts from reference TRBV5-6 and TRBJ2-7): DAGVTQSPTHLIKTRGQQVTLRCSPKSGHDTVSWYQQALGQGPQFIFQYYEEEERQRGNFPDRFSGHQFPNYSSELNVNALLLGDSALYLCASSPPSGTGESGEQYFGPGTRLTVT.

There are a few counts of this clone. V and J are TRBV9 and TRBJ2-3; D unresolved. Germline V gene data show CDR1 as SGDLS and CDR2 as YYNGEE. The CDR3 is 13 amino acids. Trimming cost V 3 bases and J 0 bases, with 5 bases left between them. CDR3 bases: TGTGCCAGCAGCGGCGATAGCACAGATACGCAGTATTTT. Amino acids: CASSGDSTDTQYF.